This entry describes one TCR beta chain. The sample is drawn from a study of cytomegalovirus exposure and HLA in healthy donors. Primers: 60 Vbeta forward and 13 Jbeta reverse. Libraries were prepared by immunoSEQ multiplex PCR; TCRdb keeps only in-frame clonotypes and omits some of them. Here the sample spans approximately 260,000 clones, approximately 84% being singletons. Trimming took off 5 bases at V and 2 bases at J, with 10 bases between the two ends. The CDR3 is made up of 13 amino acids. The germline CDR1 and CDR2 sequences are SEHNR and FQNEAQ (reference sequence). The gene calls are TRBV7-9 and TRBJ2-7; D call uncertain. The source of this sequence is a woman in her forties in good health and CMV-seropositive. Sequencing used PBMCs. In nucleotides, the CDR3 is TGTGCCAGCAGCAACGCAGTCACCTACGAGCAGTACTTC. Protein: CASSNAVTYEQYF.